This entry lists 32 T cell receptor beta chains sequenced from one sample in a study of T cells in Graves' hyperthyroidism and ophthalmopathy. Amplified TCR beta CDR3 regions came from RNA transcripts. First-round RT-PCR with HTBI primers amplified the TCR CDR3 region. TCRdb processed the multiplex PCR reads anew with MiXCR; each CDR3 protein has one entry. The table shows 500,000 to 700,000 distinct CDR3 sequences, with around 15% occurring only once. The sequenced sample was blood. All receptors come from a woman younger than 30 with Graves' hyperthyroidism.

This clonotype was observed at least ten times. The CDR3 loop is CSASPGDLINTEAFF. CDR3 bases: TGCAGTGCTAGTCCCGGGGATTTGATTAACACTGAAGCTTTCTTT. The chain carries TRBV20-1 and TRBJ1-1, with no clear D. The CDR3 is made up of 15 amino acids. Germline V gene data show CDR1 as DFQATT and CDR2 as SNEGSKA (reference sequence). V was pared by 3 bases and J by 2 bases, with 16 bases between.

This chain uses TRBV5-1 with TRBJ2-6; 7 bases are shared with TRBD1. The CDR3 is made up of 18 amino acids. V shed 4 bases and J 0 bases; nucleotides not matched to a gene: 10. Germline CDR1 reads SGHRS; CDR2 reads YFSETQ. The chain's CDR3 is CASSQRQGLSSGANVLTF. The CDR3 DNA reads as TGCGCCAGCAGCCAGAGACAGGGCTTGAGCTCTGGGGCCAACGTCCTGACTTTC.

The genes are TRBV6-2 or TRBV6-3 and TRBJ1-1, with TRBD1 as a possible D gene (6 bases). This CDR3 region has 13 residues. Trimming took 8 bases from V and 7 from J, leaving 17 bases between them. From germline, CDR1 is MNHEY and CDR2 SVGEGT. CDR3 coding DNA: TGTGCCAGCGGGAGGGACATAGGCTTTGAAGCTTTCTTT. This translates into CASGRDIGFEAFF.

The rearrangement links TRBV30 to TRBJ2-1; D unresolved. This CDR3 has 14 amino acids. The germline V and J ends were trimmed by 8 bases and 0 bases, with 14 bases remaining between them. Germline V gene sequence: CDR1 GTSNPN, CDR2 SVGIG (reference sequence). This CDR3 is CAGSRLSSYNEQFF. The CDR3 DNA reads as TGTGCCGGTAGCCGGTTGAGCTCCTACAATGAGCAGTTCTTC.

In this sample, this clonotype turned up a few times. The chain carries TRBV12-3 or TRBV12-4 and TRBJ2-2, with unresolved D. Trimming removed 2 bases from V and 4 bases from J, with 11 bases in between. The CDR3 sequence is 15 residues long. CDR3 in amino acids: CASSLSGFSTGELFF. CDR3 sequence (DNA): TGTGCCAGCAGTTTATCTGGGTTTAGCACCGGGGAGCTGTTTTTT.

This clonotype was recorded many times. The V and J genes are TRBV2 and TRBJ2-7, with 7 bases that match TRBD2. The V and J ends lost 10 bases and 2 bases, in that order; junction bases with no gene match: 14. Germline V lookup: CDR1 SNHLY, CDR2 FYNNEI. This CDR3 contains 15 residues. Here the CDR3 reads CAIEVRGRGTYEQYF. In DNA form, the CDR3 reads TGTGCCATTGAGGTCCGCGGGAGAGGCACCTACGAGCAGTACTTC.

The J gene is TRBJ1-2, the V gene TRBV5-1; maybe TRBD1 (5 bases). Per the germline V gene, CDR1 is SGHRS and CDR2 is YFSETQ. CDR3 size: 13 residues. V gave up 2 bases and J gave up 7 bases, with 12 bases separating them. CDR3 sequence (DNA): TGCGCCAGCAGCTTACAGGCAGATGGTGGCTACACCTTC. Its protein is CASSLQADGGYTF.

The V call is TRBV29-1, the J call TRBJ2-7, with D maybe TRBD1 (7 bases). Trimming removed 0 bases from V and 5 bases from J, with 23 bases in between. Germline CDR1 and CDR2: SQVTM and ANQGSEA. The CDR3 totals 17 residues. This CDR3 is CSVEDRRGRGVRNEQYF. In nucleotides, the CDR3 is TGCAGCGTTGAAGATCGTAGGGGCAGGGGGGTTCGCAACGAGCAGTACTTC.

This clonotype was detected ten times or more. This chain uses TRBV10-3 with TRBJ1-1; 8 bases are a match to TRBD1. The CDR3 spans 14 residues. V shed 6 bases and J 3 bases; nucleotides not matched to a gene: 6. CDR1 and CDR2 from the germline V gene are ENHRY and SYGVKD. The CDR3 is CAIRTDRAYTEAFF. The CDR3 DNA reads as TGTGCCATCAGGACGGACAGGGCGTACACTGAAGCTTTCTTT.

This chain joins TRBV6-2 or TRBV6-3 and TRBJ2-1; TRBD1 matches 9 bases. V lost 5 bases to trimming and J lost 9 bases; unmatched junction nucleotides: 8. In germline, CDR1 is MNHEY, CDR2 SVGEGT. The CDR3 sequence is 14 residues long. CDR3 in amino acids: CASSTGQGLSEQFF. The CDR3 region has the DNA TGTGCCAGCAGTACTGGACAGGGGCTCAGTGAGCAGTTCTTC.

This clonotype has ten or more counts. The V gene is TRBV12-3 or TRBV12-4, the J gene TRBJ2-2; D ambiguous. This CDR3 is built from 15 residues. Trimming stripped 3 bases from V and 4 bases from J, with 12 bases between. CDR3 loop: CASSFSGVTTGELFF. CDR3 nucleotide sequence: TGTGCCAGCAGTTTTAGTGGGGTTACCACCGGGGAGCTGTTTTTT.

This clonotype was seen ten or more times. The CDR3 protein is CASHGTGHYGYTF. CDR3 nucleotide sequence: TGTGCCAGCCACGGGACAGGGCACTATGGCTACACCTTC. V is TRBV27 and J is TRBJ1-2; 9 bases align to TRBD1. V shed 8 bases and J 3 bases; nucleotides not matched to a gene: 4. The CDR3 extends over 13 amino acids. Germline CDR1 MNHEY, CDR2 SMNVEV (reference sequence).

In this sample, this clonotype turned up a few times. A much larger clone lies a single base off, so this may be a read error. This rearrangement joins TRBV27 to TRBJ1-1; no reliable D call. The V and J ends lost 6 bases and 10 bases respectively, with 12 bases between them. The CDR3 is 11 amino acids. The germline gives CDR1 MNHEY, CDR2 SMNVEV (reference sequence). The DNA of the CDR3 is TGTGCCAGCAGGGCGAAGGGCTCAGCTTTCTTT. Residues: CASRAKGSAFF.

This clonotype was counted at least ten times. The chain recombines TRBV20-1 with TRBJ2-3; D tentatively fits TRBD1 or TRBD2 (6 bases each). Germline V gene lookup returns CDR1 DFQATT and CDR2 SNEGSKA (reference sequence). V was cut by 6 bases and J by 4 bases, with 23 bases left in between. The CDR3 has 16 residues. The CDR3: CSAPRGRGAVSDTQYF. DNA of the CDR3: TGCAGTGCCCCAAGGGGAAGGGGGGCGGTCTCAGATACGCAGTATTTT.

CDR3 amino acids: CASTPGLAGGDYQETQYF. The CDR3 region has the DNA TGTGCCAGCACCCCCGGACTAGCGGGGGGGGACTACCAAGAGACCCAGTACTTC. The J gene is TRBJ2-5, the V gene TRBV6-2 or TRBV6-3; 15 bases align to TRBD2. Unmatched junction bases numbered 9, after V lost 7 bases and J lost 0 bases. Per germline, CDR1 MNHEY and CDR2 SVGEGT. The CDR3 spans 18 residues.

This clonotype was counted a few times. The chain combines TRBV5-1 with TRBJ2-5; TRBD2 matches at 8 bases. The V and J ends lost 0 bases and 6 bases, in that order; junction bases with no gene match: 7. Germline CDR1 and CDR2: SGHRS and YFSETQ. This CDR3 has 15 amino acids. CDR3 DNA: TGCGCCAGCAGCTTGGACAGCGGGAGTGAACAGACCCAGTACTTC. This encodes CASSLDSGSEQTQYF.

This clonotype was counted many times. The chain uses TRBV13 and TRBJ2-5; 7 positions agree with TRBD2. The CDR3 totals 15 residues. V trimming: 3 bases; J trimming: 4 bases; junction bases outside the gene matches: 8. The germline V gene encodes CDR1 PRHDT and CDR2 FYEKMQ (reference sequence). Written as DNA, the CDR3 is TGTGCCAGCAGCTTTGGCGGGAGCTTTGTAGAGACCCAGTACTTC. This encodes CASSFGGSFVETQYF.

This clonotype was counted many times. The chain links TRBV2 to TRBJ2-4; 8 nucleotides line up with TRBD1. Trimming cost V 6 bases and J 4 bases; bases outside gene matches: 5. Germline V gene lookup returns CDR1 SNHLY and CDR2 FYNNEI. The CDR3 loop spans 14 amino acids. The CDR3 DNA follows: TGTGCCAGCAGCGAGAGGACAGGGAAAAACATTCAGTACTTC. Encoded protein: CASSERTGKNIQYF. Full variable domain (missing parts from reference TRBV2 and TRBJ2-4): EPEVTQTPSHQVTQMGQEVILRCVPISNHLYFYWYRQILGQKVEFLVSFYNNEISEKSEIFDDQFSVERPDGSNFTLKIRSTKLEDSAMYFCASSERTGKNIQYFGAGTRLSVL.

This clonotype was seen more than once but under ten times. Written as DNA, the CDR3 is TGTGCCAGCAGTGAAACCCCGGGACTAGCAGACGAGCAGTACTTC. Translated, it gives CASSETPGLADEQYF. This sequence joins TRBV25-1 and TRBJ2-7; 9 bases line up with TRBD2. V lost 2 bases to trimming and J lost 5 bases; unmatched junction nucleotides: 7. The germline gives CDR1 MGHDK, CDR2 SYGVNS. The CDR3 is 15 residues long.

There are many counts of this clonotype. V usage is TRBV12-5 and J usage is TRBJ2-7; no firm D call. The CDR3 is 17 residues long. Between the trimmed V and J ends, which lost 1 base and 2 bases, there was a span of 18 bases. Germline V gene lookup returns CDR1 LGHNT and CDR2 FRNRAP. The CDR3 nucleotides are TGTGCTAGTGGTTTGGCTCGGAAGTCTGGCCTTACCTACGAGCAGTACTTC. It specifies CASGLARKSGLTYEQYF.

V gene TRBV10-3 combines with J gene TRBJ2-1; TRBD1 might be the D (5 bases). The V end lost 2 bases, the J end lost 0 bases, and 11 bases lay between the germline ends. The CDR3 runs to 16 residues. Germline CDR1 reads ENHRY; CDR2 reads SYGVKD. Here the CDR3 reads CAISEPDRSSYNEQFF. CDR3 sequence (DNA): TGTGCCATCAGTGAGCCCGACAGAAGCTCCTACAATGAGCAGTTCTTC.

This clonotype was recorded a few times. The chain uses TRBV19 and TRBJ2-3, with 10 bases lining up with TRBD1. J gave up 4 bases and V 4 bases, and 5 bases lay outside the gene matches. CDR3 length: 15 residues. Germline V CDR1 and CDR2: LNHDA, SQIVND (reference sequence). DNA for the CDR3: TGTGCCAGTAGTACCCCCGGGACAGGGGCAGATACGCAGTATTTT. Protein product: CASSTPGTGADTQYF.

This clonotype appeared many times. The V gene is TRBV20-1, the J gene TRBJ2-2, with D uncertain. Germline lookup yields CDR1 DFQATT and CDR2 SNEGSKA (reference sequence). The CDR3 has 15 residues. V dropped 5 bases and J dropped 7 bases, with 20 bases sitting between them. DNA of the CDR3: TGCAGTGCTTCAACAGCGAGACGAGAGATCGGGGAGCTGTTTTTT. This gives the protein CSASTARREIGELFF.

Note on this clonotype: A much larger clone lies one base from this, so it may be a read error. The CDR3 nucleotides are TGTGCCAGCAGTCCCGGGACTAGCGGGGGGGCCAGGGAGCAGTACTTC. Protein product: CASSPGTSGGAREQYF. This sequence joins TRBV12-3 or TRBV12-4 and TRBJ2-7; 16 bases agree with TRBD2. This CDR3 is built from 16 residues. Unmatched junction bases numbered 8, after V lost 5 bases and J lost 7 bases.

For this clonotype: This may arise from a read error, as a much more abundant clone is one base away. CDR3 nucleotides: TGTGCCACCGAGACTAGCGGGGGACAAGAGACCCGGTACTTC. Translating gives CATETSGGQETRYF. The chain uses TRBV24-1 and TRBJ2-5, with 12 positions matching TRBD2. Germline loops: CDR1 KGHDR, CDR2 SFDVKD. CDR3 length: 14 residues.

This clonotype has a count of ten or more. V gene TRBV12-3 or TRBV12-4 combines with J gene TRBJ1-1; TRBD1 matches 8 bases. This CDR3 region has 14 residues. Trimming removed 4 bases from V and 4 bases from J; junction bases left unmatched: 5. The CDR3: CASSYGQGVTEAFF. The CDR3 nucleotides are TGTGCCAGCAGTTACGGACAGGGAGTCACTGAAGCTTTCTTT.

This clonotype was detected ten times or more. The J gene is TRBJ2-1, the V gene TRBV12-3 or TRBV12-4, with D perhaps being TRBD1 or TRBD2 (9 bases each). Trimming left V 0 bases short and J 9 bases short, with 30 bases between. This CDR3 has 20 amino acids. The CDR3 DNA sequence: TGTGCCAGCAGTTTAGCGACAGGGGGTCTACTAGCGGGTCCCGTGGGTGAGCAGTTCTTC. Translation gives CASSLATGGLLAGPVGEQFF.

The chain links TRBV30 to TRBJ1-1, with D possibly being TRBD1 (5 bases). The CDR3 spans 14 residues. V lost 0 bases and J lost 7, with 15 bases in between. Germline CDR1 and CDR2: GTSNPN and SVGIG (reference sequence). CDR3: CAWSVYQGYYEAFF. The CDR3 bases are TGTGCCTGGAGTGTATATCAGGGTTACTATGAAGCTTTCTTT.

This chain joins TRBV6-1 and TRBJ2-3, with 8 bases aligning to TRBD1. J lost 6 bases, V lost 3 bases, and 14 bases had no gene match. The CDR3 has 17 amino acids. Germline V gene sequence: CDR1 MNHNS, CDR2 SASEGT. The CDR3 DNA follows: TGTGCCAGCAGTGAGTCGGTGGGCAGGGGGCGGTTGGATACGCAGTATTTT. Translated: CASSESVGRGRLDTQYF.

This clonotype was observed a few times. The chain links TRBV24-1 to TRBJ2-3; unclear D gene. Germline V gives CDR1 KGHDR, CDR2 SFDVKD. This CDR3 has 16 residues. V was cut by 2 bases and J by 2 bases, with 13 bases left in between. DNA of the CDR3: TGTGCCACCAGTGATTACGGGCCAGCACTCACAGATACGCAGTATTTT. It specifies CATSDYGPALTDTQYF.

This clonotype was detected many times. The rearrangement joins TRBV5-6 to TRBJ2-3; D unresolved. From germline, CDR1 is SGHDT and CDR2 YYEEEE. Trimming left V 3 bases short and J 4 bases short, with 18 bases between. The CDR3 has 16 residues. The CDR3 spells CASSSLQGPRPDTQYF. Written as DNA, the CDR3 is TGTGCCAGCAGCTCCCTCCAAGGGCCACGACCAGATACGCAGTATTTT. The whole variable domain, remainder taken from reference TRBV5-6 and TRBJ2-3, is DAGVTQSPTHLIKTRGQQVTLRCSPKSGHDTVSWYQQALGQGPQFIFQYYEEEERQRGNFPDRFSGHQFPNYSSELNVNALLLGDSALYLCASSSLQGPRPDTQYFGPGTRLTVL.

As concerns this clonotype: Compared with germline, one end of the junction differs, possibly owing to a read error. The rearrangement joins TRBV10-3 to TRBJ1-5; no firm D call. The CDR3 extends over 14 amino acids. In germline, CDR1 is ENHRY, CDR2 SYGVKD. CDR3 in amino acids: CAISPDSSSQPQHF. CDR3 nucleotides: TGTGCCATCAGTCCTGATTCAAGCAGTCAGCCCCAGCATTTT.